One and the same sample provided the 20 T cell receptor beta chains below, sequenced in a study of long-term antiretroviral therapy in people with HIV. They ran version v3.0 of the immunoSEQ assay at survey level. Sequencing used immunoSEQ multiplex PCR; TCRdb keeps in-frame clones, though not all of them. Of tens of thousands of clones in the sample, approximately 75% were seen once. The source material was unsorted PBMCs, sampled 3 years after starting antiretroviral therapy. These receptors were collected from a man aged 45-60 years with HIV.

The V gene is TRBV27, the J gene TRBJ2-7, with TRBD2 matching over 7 bases. V trimming: 3 bases; J trimming: 2 bases; junction bases outside the gene matches: 4. CDR1 and CDR2 from the germline V gene are MNHEY and SMNVEV (reference sequence). There are 14 residues in the CDR3. The CDR3 sequence: CASSFTGGPYEQYF. DNA for the CDR3: TGTGCCAGCAGTTTTACGGGAGGCCCCTACGAGCAGTACTTC.

As regards this clone: One junction end disagrees with the germline gene, perhaps due to a read error. The V call is TRBV4-3, the J call TRBJ2-7; D is uncertain. CDR1 LGHNA and CDR2 YSLEER come from the germline V gene. The CDR3 sequence is 15 residues long. Here the CDR3 DNA reads TGCGCCAGCAGCAAAGAGGCAGTTTTTTTCTACGAGCAGTACTTC. It is translated as CASSKEAVFFYEQYF.

This clone showed up just a few times. The same CDR3 can be traced to other DNA sequences in this sample. V usage is TRBV6-5 and J usage is TRBJ2-3; 8 bases line up with TRBD2. V trimming: 6 bases; J trimming: 3 bases; junction bases outside the gene matches: 8. Germline assignment: CDR1 MNHEY and CDR2 SVGAGI. This CDR3 region has 15 residues. The CDR3 sequence: CASRSGLAGTDTQYF. The CDR3, as DNA: TGTGCCAGCAGGAGCGGACTAGCAGGGACAGATACGCAGTATTTT.

This clone showed up just a few times. V is TRBV11-3 and J is TRBJ1-5, with TRBD1 matching over 7 bases. Per the germline V gene, CDR1 is SGHNT and CDR2 is YENEEA. The CDR3 length is 16 residues. The J segment lost 5 bases and the V segment lost 6 bases, leaving 13 bases of the junction unmatched. The CDR3 DNA follows: TGTGCCAGCAGTTCTATCCGGGACAGCATTTATCAGCCCCAGCATTTT. Translated: CASSSIRDSIYQPQHF.

This clone showed up just once. The chain uses TRBV2 and TRBJ1-5, with D perhaps TRBD1 (6 bases). Germline CDR1 SNHLY, CDR2 FYNNEI. V shed 2 bases and J shed 1 base, with 18 bases lying between them. The CDR3 has 18 amino acids. Written as DNA, the CDR3 is TGTGCCAGCAGTGAAAAGGGGGGCAGGGGAGGGAGCAATCAGCCCCAGCATTTT. This sequence encodes CASSEKGGRGGSNQPQHF.

The rearrangement links TRBV5-1 to TRBJ2-1; possibly TRBD1 for D (6 bases). This CDR3 has 14 amino acids. The V end was cut by 2 bases, the J end by 10 bases, with 16 bases between. The germline CDR1 and CDR2 sequences are SGHRS and YFSETQ. CDR3 loop: CASSLSTGSSEQFF. CDR3 DNA: TGCGCCAGCAGCTTATCAACAGGGTCTAGCGAGCAGTTCTTC.

The V call is TRBV25-1, the J call TRBJ2-7, with 7 positions matching TRBD1. V was clipped by 4 bases and J by 1 base; unmatched bases: 7. CDR1 and CDR2 from the germline V gene are MGHDK and SYGVNS. CDR3 length: 15 residues. In DNA, the CDR3 is TGTGCCAGCAGTGCCAGGGACAGATTTTCCTACGAGCAGTACTTC. Residues: CASSARDRFSYEQYF.

The rearrangement uses TRBV28 and TRBJ2-4; 9 bases line up with TRBD1. The CDR3 has 16 residues. The V gene end was trimmed by 5 bases and the J gene end by 4 bases; junction bases not matched to a gene: 9. From germline, CDR1 is MDHEN and CDR2 SYDVKM. The CDR3 sequence is CASSLPGQGTKNIQYF. CDR3 coding DNA: TGTGCCAGCAGTCTTCCGGGACAGGGCACAAAAAACATTCAGTACTTC.

This clone was detected only once. The V call is TRBV7-2, the J call TRBJ2-2, with 11 nucleotides matching TRBD1. The germline V gene encodes CDR1 SGHTA and CDR2 FQGNSA. J was trimmed by 4 bases and V by 9 bases; bases with no gene match: 7. This CDR3 region has 15 residues. In nucleotides, the CDR3 is TGTGCCAGGACTAGGACAGGGGGCAGCACCGGGGAGCTGTTTTTT. Its protein is CARTRTGGSTGELFF.

In its sample, this clone was seen a few times. V gene TRBV19 combines with J gene TRBJ1-2; no reliable D call. CDR3 length: 14 amino acids. Deletions cut 8 bases from V and 0 bases from J, with 13 bases between. Per the germline V gene, CDR1 is LNHDA and CDR2 is SQIVND (reference sequence). The DNA for the CDR3 is TGTGCCAGTTCCCTCCTGGCAGCTAACTATGGCTACACCTTC. Its protein product is CASSLLAANYGYTF.

V is TRBV5-1 and J is TRBJ2-2; 8 nucleotides agree with TRBD1. CDR1 is SGHRS and CDR2 is YFSETQ in the germline V gene. There are 13 residues in the CDR3. V lost 3 bases and J lost 7; bases outside the gene matches: 2. CDR3 residues: CASSYRGDGELFF. DNA for the CDR3: TGCGCCAGCAGCTACAGGGGGGACGGGGAGCTGTTTTTT.

J is TRBJ2-3 and V is TRBV19, with D unclear. The CDR3 covers 13 residues. Germline V gene sequence: CDR1 LNHDA, CDR2 SQIVND (reference sequence). Between the trimmed V and J ends, which lost 4 bases and 1 base, there was a span of 6 bases. CDR3 bases: TGTGCCAGTAGTAATCCCCGCACAGATACGCAGTATTTT. Its protein is CASSNPRTDTQYF.

The chain recombines TRBV5-4 with TRBJ2-3; 7 bases are a match to TRBD2. Germline trimming cut 3 bases from V and 0 bases from J; bases unmatched to any gene: 7. Germline CDR1 and CDR2: SGHNT and YYREEE (reference sequence). The CDR3 consists of 16 residues. CDR3 in amino acids: CASSWGGRRSTDTQYF. The CDR3, as DNA: TGTGCCAGCAGCTGGGGGGGACGGAGAAGCACAGATACGCAGTATTTT.

This chain joins TRBV6-5 and TRBJ2-3; tentative D call: TRBD2 (6 bases). With 4 bases removed from V and 6 bases from J, the gap between germline ends came to 14 bases. CDR1 and CDR2 (germline): MNHEY, SVGAGI. CDR3 length equals 14 residues. CDR3: CASSFEAGLDTQYF. CDR3 DNA sequence: TGTGCCAGCAGTTTCGAGGCGGGGCTGGATACGCAGTATTTT.

The chain combines TRBV9 with TRBJ2-7, with 9 bases matching TRBD1. Germline-derived CDR1 and CDR2 are SGDLS and YYNGEE. CDR3 length: 16 residues. The V gene end was trimmed by 4 bases and the J gene end by 5 bases; junction bases not matched to a gene: 13. The CDR3 sequence is CASSTEMGTGINEQYF. In DNA form, the CDR3 reads TGTGCCAGCAGCACGGAGATGGGGACAGGGATCAACGAGCAGTACTTC.

V usage is TRBV29-1 and J usage is TRBJ1-1; 8 nucleotides align to TRBD1. V lost 7 bases and J lost 2; bases outside the gene matches: 3. The germline V gene encodes CDR1 SQVTM and CDR2 ANQGSEA. The CDR3 spans 12 residues. As DNA, the CDR3 is TGCAGCGCCCAGGGGGCAAACACTGAAGCTTTCTTT. It translates to CSAQGANTEAFF.

This clone has a handful of counts. This chain connects TRBV18 to TRBJ1-5; D remains ambiguous. Trimming stripped 2 bases from V and 2 bases from J, with 4 bases between. CDR1 and CDR2 from the germline V gene are KGHSH and LQKENI. The CDR3 is 13 amino acids. The CDR3 DNA sequence: TGTGCCAGCTCACCATCGGGCAATCAGCCCCAGCATTTT. Amino acids: CASSPSGNQPQHF.

The chain carries TRBV30 and TRBJ2-1, with D perhaps matching TRBD1 or TRBD2 (6 bases each). The CDR3 is 15 amino acids. Germline V lookup: CDR1 GTSNPN, CDR2 SVGIG (reference sequence). The germline V and J ends were trimmed by 0 bases and 2 bases, with 11 bases remaining between them. CDR3 region: CAWSVIGGPYNEQFF. For the CDR3, the DNA is TGTGCCTGGAGTGTGATCGGGGGCCCCTACAATGAGCAGTTCTTC.

This clone was seen once. This chain connects TRBV16 to TRBJ2-7; no clear D. There are 15 residues in the CDR3. Trimming pared 0 bases from V and 0 bases from J, leaving 9 bases between. Germline loops: CDR1 KGHSY, CDR2 FQNENV. The CDR3 is CASSQSTSHSYEQYF. CDR3 DNA: TGTGCCAGCAGCCAATCAACCAGCCACTCCTACGAGCAGTACTTC.

This chain links TRBV10-2 with TRBJ2-2; 7 positions match TRBD2. The CDR3 runs to 15 residues. Per germline, CDR1 WSHSY and CDR2 SAAADI. J was trimmed by 6 bases and V by 4 bases; bases with no gene match: 8. The CDR3 coding sequence is TGCGCCAGCAGTGTTTTGGCGGGAGCGGCCGGGGAGCTGTTTTTT. It specifies CASSVLAGAAGELFF.